These T cell receptor beta chains were read from a single sample in a study of cytotoxic CD8 clonotypes in ibrutinib-treated CLL. Generated by immunoSEQ multiplex PCR, the TCRdb table keeps only in-frame clones and is missing some. The repertoire holds 200,000 to 250,000 clones, with 70% as singletons. The sequencing here drew on PBMCs, taken after 24 months of ibrutinib treatment. The receptors come from a human donor with chronic lymphocytic leukemia. CDR3s include the opening cysteine and the closing phenylalanine or tryptophan. The D gene is left open where the match is weak. Size is omitted from some rows. Given values are once, few, many or a class for expanded clones.

V gene,D gene,clone size,J gene,CDR3 DNA,CDR3 protein
TRBV15,.,once,TRBJ1-1,TGTGCCACCAGCAGAGATTGGGGGGAAGCTTTCTTT,CATSRDWGEAFF
TRBV28,.,few,TRBJ1-5,TGTGCCAGCAGGATTTCAAATCAGCCCCAGCATTTT,CASRISNQPQHF
TRBV29-1,TRBD1,.,TRBJ2-2,TGCAGCGTTGAAGAACAGGGGGCACCCGGGGAGCTGTTTTTT,CSVEEQGAPGELFF
TRBV29-1,.,.,TRBJ2-3,TGCAGCCCGAGACTACGCACAGATACGCAGTATTTT,CSPRLRTDTQYF
TRBV30,.,.,TRBJ2-3,TGTGCCTGCCTAGTCGGAGATACGCAGTATTTT,CACLVGDTQYF
TRBV29-1,TRBD1,.,TRBJ2-5,TGCAGCTCAACCCCAGGACAGGGTGGTGTAGAGACCCAGTACTTC,CSSTPGQGGVETQYF
TRBV14,TRBD1,.,TRBJ1-2,TGTGCCAGCAGTGACAGGGGGCCAAGTGGCTACACCTTC,CASSDRGPSGYTF
TRBV7-8,.,.,TRBJ1-2,TGTGCCAGCAGCTTAGGTTGGGTGTCAGCCGACGGTGGCTACACCTTC,CASSLGWVSADGGYTF
TRBV7-6,.,.,TRBJ2-2,TGTGCCAGCAGCTTAGGACTCCAAACCGGGGAGCTGTTTTTT,CASSLGLQTGELFF
TRBV6-1,.,few,TRBJ2-7,TGTGCCAGCAGTCTCCTTAACGGGGCCTCCTACGAGCAGTACTTC,CASSLLNGASYEQYF
TRBV25-1,TRBD2,.,TRBJ2-1,TGTGCCAGCAGTGGCCCGGGAGGCGGCACCTACAATGAGCAGTTCTTC,CASSGPGGGTYNEQFF
TRBV30,.,.,TRBJ1-5,TGTGCCTGGGGGACGGGGAGCAATCAGCCCCAGCATTTT,CAWGTGSNQPQHF
TRBV29-1,.,.,TRBJ1-4,TGCAGCTCTTATCGGGGGTCCGATGAAAAACTGTTTTTT,CSSYRGSDEKLFF
TRBV7-9,.,.,TRBJ2-3,TGTGCCAGCAGCTTTGGTGCAGATACGCAGTATTTT,CASSFGADTQYF
TRBV18,.,.,TRBJ1-1,TGTGCCAGCTCACTCCGGCCGGGTTCCGAGAACACTGAAGCTTTCTTT,CASSLRPGSENTEAFF
TRBV4-3,TRBD2,few,TRBJ2-1,TGCGCCAGCAGATGCCTAGCGGGGCCCCCTTCCTCCTACAATGAGCAGTTCTTC,CASRCLAGPPSSYNEQFF
TRBV5-1,.,.,TRBJ1-1,TGCGCCAGCAGCCCGCCTGGCCCTCCAACCAGTGAAGCTTTCTTT,CASSPPGPPTSEAFF
TRBV9,TRBD1,.,TRBJ1-1,TGTGCCAGCAGCCCAATCGGGACAGCTGAAGCTTTCTTT,CASSPIGTAEAFF
TRBV28,TRBD2,.,TRBJ2-7,TGTGCCAGCACCCTTCCCGGTAGCGGGAGGACGGGGGAGCAGTACTTC,CASTLPGSGRTGEQYF
TRBV29-1,.,.,TRBJ2-7,TGCAGCGTGAAGGGGGGGCAATACGAGCAGTACTTC,CSVKGGQYEQYF
TRBV6-5,.,.,TRBJ1-2,TGTGCCAGCAGTTACGGGACATCCTTGGGTGGCTACACCTTC,CASSYGTSLGGYTF
TRBV15,TRBD1,few,TRBJ1-5,TGTGCCACCAGCTCCGGGACAGGGGGCAGGCGTAATCAGCCCCAGCATTTT,CATSSGTGGRRNQPQHF
TRBV5-1,.,.,TRBJ2-7,TGCGCCAGCAGCTTGATACAGAACTACGAGCAGTACTTC,CASSLIQNYEQYF
TRBV5-1,.,few,TRBJ2-7,TGCGCCAGCAGCTTCCAGCAGGGGAACTACGAGCAGTACTTC,CASSFQQGNYEQYF
TRBV28,.,once,TRBJ1-5,TGTGCCAGCAGTCGGACCCTGAATCAGCCCCAGCATTTT,CASSRTLNQPQHF
TRBV28,.,.,TRBJ2-3,TGTGCCAGCAGGCCATCAGGCGAAGATACGCAGTATTTT,CASRPSGEDTQYF
TRBV7-2,.,.,TRBJ1-5,TGTGCCAGCAGCTTAGAACTGGGGGCAGGTAATCAGCCCCAGCATTTT,CASSLELGAGNQPQHF
TRBV12-5,.,.,TRBJ2-3,TGTGCTAGTGGCCCCTCCGGAGTTGGAGATACGCAGTATTTT,CASGPSGVGDTQYF
TRBV19,TRBD2,.,TRBJ2-7,TGTGCCAGTAGTATACTAGCGGGAGCCAACGAGCAGTACTTC,CASSILAGANEQYF
TRBV19,.,.,TRBJ1-2,TGTGCCAGTAGTTCGGGGTTTAACTATGGCTACACCTTC,CASSSGFNYGYTF
TRBV9,TRBD1,.,TRBJ1-4,TGTGCCAGCAGCTTCAGATCAGGGGGAGCTAATGAAAAACTGTTTTTT,CASSFRSGGANEKLFF
TRBV11-2,TRBD2,.,TRBJ2-5,TGTGCCAGCAGCTTATCCAGCGGGAGGGAAGAGACCCAGTACTTC,CASSLSSGREETQYF
TRBV29-1,.,few,TRBJ1-5,TGCAGCGTTGAGGTAGGGGGTAACAATCAGCCCCAGCATTTT,CSVEVGGNNQPQHF
TRBV6-5,.,.,TRBJ2-7,TGTGCCAGCAGTTACGACAGAGCCCTCTCCGAGCAGTACTTC,CASSYDRALSEQYF
TRBV6-1,.,.,TRBJ2-7,TGTGCCAGCAGATACATTCAAGGAGAGCAGTACTTC,CASRYIQGEQYF
TRBV27,.,.,TRBJ2-3,TGTGCCAGCAGTCCCTGGGTGACAGATACGCAGTATTTT,CASSPWVTDTQYF
TRBV9,TRBD1,.,TRBJ2-7,TGTGCCAGCAGCGAAAAACCGACAGGGAGCTTTGTCTACGAGCAGTACTTC,CASSEKPTGSFVYEQYF
TRBV6-5,TRBD1,.,TRBJ2-7,TGTGCCAGCAGCTTAGGGACAGGGGCCCACGAGCAGTACTTC,CASSLGTGAHEQYF
TRBV7-6,TRBD2,.,TRBJ2-2,TGTGCCAGCAGCCAGACTAGCGGGAGTGGGACCGGGGAGCTGTTTTTT,CASSQTSGSGTGELFF
TRBV28,TRBD2,.,TRBJ2-7,TGTGCCAGCAGTGGGACTAGCGGGAGCCTCTCCTACGAGCAGTACTTC,CASSGTSGSLSYEQYF
TRBV11-2,TRBD1,.,TRBJ1-4,TGTGCCAGCAGTAGAACCGGGACAGGGAACGAAAAACTGTTTTTT,CASSRTGTGNEKLFF